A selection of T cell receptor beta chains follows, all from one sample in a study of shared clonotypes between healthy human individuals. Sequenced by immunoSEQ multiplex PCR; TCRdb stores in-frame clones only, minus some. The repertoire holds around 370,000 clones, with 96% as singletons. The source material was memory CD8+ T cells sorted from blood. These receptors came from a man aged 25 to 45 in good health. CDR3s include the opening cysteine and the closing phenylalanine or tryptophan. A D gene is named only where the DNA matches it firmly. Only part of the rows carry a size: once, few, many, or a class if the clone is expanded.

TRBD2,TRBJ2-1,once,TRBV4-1,CASSQTGTSENEQFF,TGCGCCAGCAGCCAGACCGGGACTAGCGAGAATGAGCAGTTCTTC
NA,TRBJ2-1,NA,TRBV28,CASSLMVANSYNEQFF,TGTGCCAGCAGTTTAATGGTAGCGAATTCCTACAATGAGCAGTTCTTC
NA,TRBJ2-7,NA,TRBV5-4,CASSRDSYEQYF,TGTGCCAGCAGCCGGGACTCCTACGAGCAGTACTTC
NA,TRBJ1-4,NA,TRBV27,CASSPGTANEKLFF,TGTGCCAGCAGTCCCGGGACCGCTAATGAAAAACTGTTTTTT
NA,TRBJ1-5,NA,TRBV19,CASSIVGIVQPQHF,TGTGCCAGTAGTATAGTGGGGATTGTGCAGCCCCAGCATTTT
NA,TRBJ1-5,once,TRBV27,CASSSLPGQPQHF,TGTGCCAGCAGTTCTCTCCCAGGGCAGCCCCAGCATTTT
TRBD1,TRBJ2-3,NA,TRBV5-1,CASSLAGTGGTDTQYF,TGCGCCAGCAGCTTGGCCGGGACAGGAGGCACAGATACGCAGTATTTT
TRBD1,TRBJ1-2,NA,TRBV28,CASSFLGTGDYYGYTF,TGTGCCAGCAGTTTCCTGGGGACAGGGGACTACTATGGCTACACCTTC
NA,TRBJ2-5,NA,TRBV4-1,CASSQGQRALGETQYF,TGCGCCAGCAGCCAAGGGCAGCGTGCTCTCGGAGAGACCCAGTACTTC
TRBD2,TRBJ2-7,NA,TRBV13,CASSLGSGISYEQYF,TGTGCCAGCAGCTTAGGTAGCGGGATTTCCTACGAGCAGTACTTC
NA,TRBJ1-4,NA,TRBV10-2,CASSESAGSNEKLFF,TGCGCCAGCAGTGAGTCGGCAGGCAGTAATGAAAAACTGTTTTTT
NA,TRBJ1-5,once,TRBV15,CATSRDVGLIQPQHF,TGTGCCACCAGCAGAGATGTAGGTTTAATACAGCCCCAGCATTTT
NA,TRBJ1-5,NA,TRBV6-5,CASSYSWNQPQHF,TGTGCCAGCAGTTACTCCTGGAATCAGCCCCAGCATTTT
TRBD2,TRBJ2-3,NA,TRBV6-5,CASSYGTSGRADTQYF,TGTGCCAGCAGTTACGGGACTAGCGGGAGGGCAGATACGCAGTATTTT
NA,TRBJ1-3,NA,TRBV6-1,CASSEGSGNTIYF,TGTGCCAGCAGTGAGGGCTCTGGAAACACCATATATTTT
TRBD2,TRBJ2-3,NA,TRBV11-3,CASSSGLAGAEAQYF,TGTGCCAGCAGCTCGGGACTAGCGGGAGCGGAGGCGCAGTATTTT
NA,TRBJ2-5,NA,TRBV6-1,CASSGGARETQYF,TGTGCCAGCAGTGGGGGGGCGCGAGAGACCCAGTACTTC
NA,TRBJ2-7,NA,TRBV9,CASSVAVGSSYEQYF,TGTGCCAGCAGCGTAGCTGTGGGGAGCTCCTACGAGCAGTACTTC
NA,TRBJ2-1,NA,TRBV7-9,CASSPPSRRYNEQFF,TGTGCCAGCAGCCCCCCGTCAAGGAGGTACAATGAGCAGTTCTTC
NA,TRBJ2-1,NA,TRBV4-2,CASSPENLANEQFF,TGTGCCAGCAGCCCAGAGAATCTAGCTAATGAGCAGTTCTTC
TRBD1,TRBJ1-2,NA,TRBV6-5,CASREDRGRGGYTF,TGTGCCAGCAGGGAGGACAGGGGGCGTGGTGGCTACACCTTC
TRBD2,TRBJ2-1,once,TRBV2,CASLGTSGTYNEQFF,TGTGCCAGCCTTGGGACTAGCGGGACCTACAATGAGCAGTTCTTC
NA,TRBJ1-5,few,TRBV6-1,CASSAGQSNQPQHF,TGTGCCAGCAGTGCCGGACAGTCTAATCAGCCCCAGCATTTT
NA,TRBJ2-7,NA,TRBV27,CASGYSYEQYF,TGTGCCAGCGGGTACTCCTACGAGCAGTACTTC
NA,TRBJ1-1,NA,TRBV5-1,CASSLGGRVEAFF,TGCGCCAGCAGCTTGGGAGGAAGGGTTGAAGCTTTCTTT
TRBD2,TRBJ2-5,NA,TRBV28,CASRTSGRALGETQYF,TGTGCCAGCAGGACTAGCGGGAGGGCCCTGGGAGAGACCCAGTACTTC
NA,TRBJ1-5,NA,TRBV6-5,CASSYTDQGPQHF,TGTGCCAGCAGTTACACAGACCAGGGGCCCCAGCATTTT
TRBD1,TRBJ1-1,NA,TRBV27,CASSSPDRGNEAFF,TGTGCCAGCAGTTCGCCGGACAGGGGGAATGAAGCTTTCTTT
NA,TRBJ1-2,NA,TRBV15,CATRAEPNYGYTF,TGTGCCACCAGAGCGGAACCAAACTATGGCTACACCTTC
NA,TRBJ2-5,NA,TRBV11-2,CASSLVWETQYF,TGTGCCAGCAGCTTAGTATGGGAGACCCAGTACTTC
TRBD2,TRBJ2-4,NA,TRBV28,CASSSQTSGRGVAKNIQYF,TGTGCCAGCAGTTCCCAGACTAGCGGGAGAGGGGTGGCCAAAAACATTCAGTACTTC
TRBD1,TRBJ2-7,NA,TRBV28,CASSLGDRFLEQYF,TGTGCCAGCAGTTTGGGGGACAGGTTCCTCGAGCAGTACTTC
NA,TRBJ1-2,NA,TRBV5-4,CASSLQDKNYGYTF,TGTGCCAGCAGCTTGCAAGACAAAAACTATGGCTACACCTTC
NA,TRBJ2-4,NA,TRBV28,CASKGEGNIQYF,TGTGCCAGCAAGGGTGAGGGAAACATTCAGTACTTC
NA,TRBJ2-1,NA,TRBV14,CARLGNEQFF,TGTGCCAGGCTCGGCAATGAGCAGTTCTTC
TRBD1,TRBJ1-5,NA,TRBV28,CASSLGQVDQPQHF,TGTGCCAGCAGTTTGGGACAGGTAGATCAGCCCCAGCATTTT
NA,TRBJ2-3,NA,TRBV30,CAWSVVTGSVTDTQYF,TGTGCCTGGAGTGTGGTTACAGGGTCGGTCACAGATACGCAGTATTTT
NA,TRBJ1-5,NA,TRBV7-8,CASSLGGQPQHF,TGTGCCAGCAGCCTAGGGGGTCAGCCCCAGCATTTT
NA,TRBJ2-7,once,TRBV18,CASSPTSWRSYEQYF,TGTGCCAGCTCACCCACTAGCTGGAGGTCCTACGAGCAGTACTTC
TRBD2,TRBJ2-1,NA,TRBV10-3,CAISEIAGAGEQFF,TGTGCCATCAGTGAGATTGCGGGAGCGGGTGAGCAGTTCTTC
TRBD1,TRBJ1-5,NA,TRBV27,CASSPDRGNQPQHF,TGTGCCAGCAGTCCTGACAGGGGAAATCAGCCCCAGCATTTT
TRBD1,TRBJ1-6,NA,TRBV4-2,CASSLGQGTSNSPLHF,TGTGCCAGCAGCCTAGGACAGGGGACTTCTAATTCACCCCTCCACTTT
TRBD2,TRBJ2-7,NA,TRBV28,CASTPWGLAASYEQYF,TGTGCCAGCACCCCATGGGGACTAGCGGCTTCCTACGAGCAGTACTTC
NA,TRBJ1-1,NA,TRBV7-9,CASSFGREAFF,TGTGCCAGCAGCTTCGGGAGAGAAGCTTTCTTT
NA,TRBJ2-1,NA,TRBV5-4,CASSLRTPGSNNEQFF,TGTGCCAGCAGCTTGCGCACCCCGGGGAGTAATAATGAGCAGTTCTTC
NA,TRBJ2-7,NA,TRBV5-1,CASSLAGPSYEQYF,TGCGCCAGCAGCTTGGCGGGGCCGTCCTACGAGCAGTACTTC
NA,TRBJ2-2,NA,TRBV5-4,CASSTMAGELFF,TGTGCCAGCAGCACCATGGCCGGGGAGCTGTTTTTT
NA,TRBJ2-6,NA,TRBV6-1,CASSVTWTASGANVLTF,TGTGCCAGCAGTGTAACGTGGACAGCCTCTGGGGCCAACGTCCTGACTTTC
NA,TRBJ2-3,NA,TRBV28,CASSLYTTQQTDTQYF,TGTGCCAGCAGTTTATACACAACCCAACAGACAGATACGCAGTATTTT
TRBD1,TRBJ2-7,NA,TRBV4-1,CASKRYSGTGGYEQYF,TGCGCCAGCAAGCGCTACTCCGGGACAGGGGGCTACGAGCAGTACTTC
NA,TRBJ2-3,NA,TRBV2,CASTLREYPDTQYF,TGTGCCAGCACTCTCCGGGAGTACCCAGATACGCAGTATTTT
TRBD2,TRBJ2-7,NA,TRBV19,CASSIAGGDYEQYF,TGTGCCAGTAGTATAGCGGGGGGGGACTACGAGCAGTACTTC